This T cell receptor (beta chain) was identified during a study of cytomegalovirus exposure and HLA in healthy donors (dated by TCRdb to the late 2010s). Background for the entire study: In an earlier analysis of fewer than 750 of the donors, approximately 260 Gb of sequence data and about 110 million unique TCR beta sequences from 150 million to 200 million T cells were reported. About 280 gigabases of sequencing data and roughly 80 million unique TCR sequences made up an early release that covered about 640 HLA-typed donors. Among the roughly 400 genotyped donors, around 81% belonged to the genetic ancestry cluster associated with self-reported Caucasian donors. The study was designed to test whether signatures of past pathogen exposure could be identified by cataloging public T cell receptors. Using immunosequencing, the study profiled T cell repertoires from approximately 700 subjects and related those repertoires to cytomegalovirus serostatus. Besides the first cohort of roughly 660 subjects, a separate validation cohort made up of over a hundred different subjects was used. To predict cytomegalovirus infection status, the study brought together high-throughput TCR immunosequencing, statistical association of individual TCRs with disease status, and machine learning. A later analysis re-examined previously published TCR beta repertoires from over 500 donors and added high-resolution HLA genotyping to investigate patterns of TCR occurrence. Rather than using new phenotypic data, the later analysis identified candidate immune exposures from TCR beta sequences and from how often those sequences occurred across donors. An earlier analysis of nearly 600 of the donors applied high-throughput TCR beta sequencing to assess whether each TCR beta V gene segment acted as functional or pseudogenic. Donor age, sex, ethnicity and CMV serostatus were compiled alongside the repertoire data. A later genetic analysis used genome-wide SNP genotypes for about 55% of the 666 donors, treating that subset as a discovery cohort. All discovery cohort repertoires had been generated using a single sequencing platform. HLA typing covered class I and class II loci at four-digit resolution. Typing coverage varied by locus: roughly 620-640 donors for A, B, C, DRB1 and DQB1; around 560 for DQA1; about 600 for DPA1; roughly 470 for DPB1. A few DR-DQ haplotypes were treated as single units for association and clustering because of strong linkage in the cohort. Across 300 to 400 genotyped donors of the cohort, an average of about 220,000 unique TCR beta nucleotide sequences per donor were sequenced, and 15% to 20% of those sequences were non-productive.

Study-wide findings and limitations: While some public TCRs were present in many individuals, most TCR sequences turned up only very rarely across donors. In a later analysis, about 17,000 TCR beta sequences were associated with specific HLA alleles at a false discovery rate of 0.05. A total of 150 to 200 TCR beta chains were listed by the study as associated with cytomegalovirus. Assigning TCR associations to individual alleles was difficult when HLA alleles, especially DR and DQ, strongly co-occurred. HLA typing was unavailable for some donors at each locus, so association tests used only the typed subset. The presence/absence analyses assumed that sequencing depth was roughly uniform across donors, and that assumption may not be true. In a later genetic analysis, fewer N-insertions in productive TCRs were reported among donors in an Asian-associated ancestry cluster than the roughly 700-donor mean. In a later analysis, the rate of TCR association differed among HLA loci, with DRB1 alleles having the most associated TCRs and HLA-C alleles having the fewest. A later analysis reported that several top co-occurrence clusters appeared linked to parvovirus B19, influenza, CMV and Epstein-Barr virus. A further reported finding was that TCR beta sequences accurately predicted the HLA-A and HLA-B alleles for most subjects in the first cohort. An earlier analysis of around 500 of the donors showed that most TCR beta V segments appeared in productive rearrangements either about 90% or about 30% of the time, which broadly matched IMGT annotations. A cluster of highly shared sequence variants was judged likely to be a technical artifact of the sequencing pipeline. The authors suggested that the approach could potentially be generalized to other disease states and immunological phenotypes. Some IMGT-functional V segments, including TRBV6-2 and TRBV6-3, could not be told apart with the 87-base-pair reads, so those segments were excluded. An association between a missense DCLRE1C variant and V-gene and J-gene trimming of TCR beta chains was found in a later genetic analysis and replicated in an independent cohort. Linkage disequilibrium might explain the correlated functional status among segregating V segments, but an unknown experimental factor could not be excluded. CMV serostatus was the only immune exposure information available for the cohort. A later analysis found that HLA-associated TCR beta chains were more clonally expanded and had lower generation probabilities than equally common non-associated chains. In vitro tests confirmed that three of the cytomegalovirus-associated TCR beta chains recognize cytomegalovirus antigens. This cohort had only TCR beta chains sequenced, and the lack of alpha or paired-chain data limited which features could be detected. A later analysis found that most CMV-associated TCR beta chains appeared HLA-restricted, with HLA associations seemingly driven largely by CMV exposure. In both the original and validation cohorts, the classifier was reported to diagnose cytomegalovirus status with high specificity and sensitivity. The earlier analysis of a few hundred of the donors excluded over 15 rarely observed V segments, including chromosome 9 orphons, because counts were too low.

The receptor library was made with the immunoSEQ multiplex PCR assay. The multiplex PCR relied on a mix of 60 forward primers for TCR Vbeta segments and 13 reverse primers for TCR Jbeta segments. Amplification of the CDR3 region of rearranged TCR beta genes was performed with a multiplex PCR assay on genomic DNA. The Illumina HiSeq System was used to sequence the amplified TCR beta libraries as 87-base-pair reads. Turning to the authors' computational methods: A later analysis counted about 80 million unique TCR beta chains across the 650 to 700 repertoires, and some 11 million of these chains were shared by at least two donors. To remove PCR and sequencing errors, raw reads were error-corrected and collapsed into unique sequences using a nearest-neighbor algorithm that merged closely related sequences. V, D and J gene segments were assigned by aligning CDR3 sequences to IMGT reference sequences. Each retained sequence needed at least a six-nucleotide match to both a V gene segment and a J gene segment. Rearrangements were called productive when the CDR3 lacked stop codons and stayed in frame with V and J; all others were non-productive. CDR3 was defined according to IMGT convention as the region running from the second conserved V-encoded cysteine to the conserved J-encoded phenylalanine. The earlier analysis of more than 450 of the donors excluded sequences that lacked an unambiguous match to a single V gene segment. In an earlier analysis of almost 600 of the donors, a V segment was called functional when productive rearrangements were above 56.7%, and segregating when the standard deviation between donors exceeded 5%. To diagnose cytomegalovirus status from the catalog of TCR beta chain sequences, a statistical classification framework was built. In a later analysis, TCR nucleotide sequences were compared against IMGT/GENE-DB human TR gene sequences so that V and J genes could be assigned. In a later analysis, CDR3 sequences and most-parsimonious VDJ recombination scenarios were assigned using the TCRdist pipeline. A later analysis defined each TCR beta chain by its CDR3 amino acid sequence plus V-gene family, and excluded reads lacking a unique V-gene family. A later analysis removed 600 or so highly shared, low-generation-probability nucleotide sequences to deal with suspected cross-contamination and a sequencing artifact. For each public chain, a later analysis derived a clonal expansion index from normalized ranks of inferred template counts within each repertoire. In a later analysis, generation probabilities were computed using a VDJ recombination model fitted to out-of-frame rearrangements, and the results were checked against IGoR. In a later analysis, hypergeometric tests were used to score TCR-TCR, TCR-HLA and TCR-CMV co-occurrence, with a repertoire-size bias correction applied to TCR pairs. To estimate false discovery rates, a later analysis permuted the HLA or CMV assignments 20 times. In a later analysis, co-occurring TCRs were grouped using DBSCAN, with TCRdist sequence similarity added in when clustering inside HLA-allele-positive subsets. Repertoires with fewer than 30,000 or more than 120,000 public chains were left out of co-occurrence clustering, as were about 5 repertoires with anomalous nucleotide sharing. The table was pulled from immuneACCESS by TCRdb, which kept in-frame rearrangements only. Such tables lose some clones; where checked, under half of the loss comes from unresolved V genes, and the rest has no known cause. That table gives V, J and clone size, and the DNA gave D and trimming. The table for this sample lists roughly 60,000 clones. The biggest ten clones account for about 3.5% of the sample.

A note on this clone: Its cognate antigen has yet to be identified.

From the cysteine up to the phenylalanine, the CDR3 has a length of 10 residues. The retained sequence is limited to the CDR3, 30 bases, with the frame set at the first base. V trim: 6 bases; J trim: 8 bases; unmatched bases: 0. The germline V gene sets CDR1 to SQVTM and CDR2 to ANQGSEA. The cohort consisted of some 730 healthy bone marrow donors. All cohort members were sampled while nominally healthy, although unrecorded immune exposures were likely present. The donor tested CMV seronegative, placing the donor among the 350 or so seronegative members of the cohort. A peripheral blood sample was collected from each donor, and TCR beta sequencing was performed on peripheral blood mononuclear cells. Genomic DNA extraction from the blood cell samples was performed with the Qiagen DNeasy Blood Extraction Kit.

Input material: PBMCs. This TCR was sampled from a young woman in good health and CMV-seronegative. This chain joins TRBV29-1 to TRBJ2-2; 7 of the junction bases match TRBD2. The bases read TGCAGCGTGGGACTAGGGGAGCTGTTTTTT. The resulting protein is CSVGLGELFF.